This record concerns one TCR beta chain sequence. Its antigen is as yet unknown. This CDR3 has 14 residues. Deletions cut 1 base from V and 6 bases from J, with 9 bases between. Germline CDR1 SEHNR, CDR2 FQNEAQ (reference sequence). This sample was taken from a study of T cell repertoires in cytomegalovirus infection. About the study: Peptides in the study included HLA-C-restricted and HLA-B-restricted CMV epitopes. Evidence of both CMV infection and a matching HLA type came from public TCR beta signatures.

MiXCR, applied by TCRdb to the reads, yields one record per CDR3 protein. The data hold some 480,000 distinct CDR3 sequences, with roughly a third observed a single time. The origin of this receptor is a human donor in good health (CMV status not recorded). Some clones in this sample may be carry-over from other donors' samples. The sample was cultured PBMCs, taken from culture after CMV antigen stimulation. V usage is TRBV7-9 and J usage is TRBJ1-4; D gene uncertain. Here the CDR3 DNA reads TGTGCCAGCAGCTTAGACAGATACCATGAAAAACTGTTTTTT. Its translation is CASSLDRYHEKLFF.